These 10 T cell receptor beta chains were sequenced from one sample in a study of T-cell memory formation after mild COVID-19. Each CDR3 protein is one row after TCRdb ran MiXCR on the 5' RACE reads. The sample yields roughly 350,000 distinct CDR3 sequences, 25% to 30% seen once. Sequenced material: PBMCs or a T cell subset sorted from them (not recorded which). These receptor sequences come from an adult woman who had mild COVID-19 (a few samples of this study predate the infection). Cell type and time point are not known.

This chain uses TRBV12-3 or TRBV12-4 with TRBJ2-1; TRBD2 aligns across 8 bases. The CDR3 sequence is 14 residues long. Trimming removed 2 bases from V and 9 bases from J; junction bases left unmatched: 6. The CDR3 loop is CASSLTGTRVEQFF. The CDR3 nucleotides are TGTGCCAGCAGTTTAACCGGGACTAGGGTTGAGCAGTTCTTC.

The CDR3 DNA follows: TGCGCCACCCCGGAGGGGCGACTGTCCACAGATACGCAGTATTTT. As protein: CATPEGRLSTDTQYF. J is TRBJ2-3 and V is TRBV5-1; weak D call: TRBD2 (6 bases). Germline V gives CDR1 SGHRS, CDR2 YFSETQ. The CDR3 extends over 15 amino acids. V lost 9 bases and J lost 2, with 19 bases in between.

The chain uses TRBV27 and TRBJ2-5, with D unclear. CDR3 size: 13 residues. Trimming cost V 2 bases and J 3 bases, with 7 bases left between them. Germline assignment: CDR1 MNHEY and CDR2 SMNVEV (reference sequence). The CDR3 nucleotides are TGTGCCAGCAGTTTAAACCCTGAAGAGACCCAGTACTTC. Translated, it gives CASSLNPEETQYF.

This sequence joins TRBV7-3 and TRBJ2-5, with D tentatively TRBD2 (7 bases). This CDR3 is built from 15 residues. CDR1 is SGHTA, CDR2 FQGTGA, per germline. V lost 5 bases, J lost 1 base, and 14 bases lay in between. This chain's CDR3 is CASSQTGGRQETQYF. The DNA for the CDR3 is TGTGCCAGCAGCCAGACCGGGGGGCGCCAAGAGACCCAGTACTTC. Using reference TRBV7-3 and TRBJ2-5 for the parts outside the CDR3, the full variable domain is GAGVSQTPSNKVTEKGKYVELRCDPISGHTALYWYRQSLGQGPEFLIYFQGTGAADDSGLPNDRFFAVRPEGSVSTLKIQRTERGDSAVYLCASSQTGGRQETQYFGPGTRLLVL.

The V and J genes are TRBV7-9 and TRBJ2-7, with D unclear. V was shortened by 5 bases and J by 4 bases, with 15 bases between the two germline ends. The CDR3 spans 14 residues. CDR1 SEHNR and CDR2 FQNEAQ come from the germline V gene (reference sequence). DNA of the CDR3: TGTGCCAGCAGCCCCGGAGTTGTGAAATACGAGCAGTACTTC. Protein: CASSPGVVKYEQYF.

This clonotype showed up many times. The V gene is TRBV7-2, the J gene TRBJ2-3; D uncertain. This CDR3 comprises 12 residues. Trimming shortened V by 4 bases and J by 9 bases, and 11 bases separated the two germline ends. From germline, CDR1 is SGHTA and CDR2 FQGNSA. The CDR3 DNA sequence: TGTGCCAGCAGCTCACTTTTCCACACGCAGTATTTT. This translates into CASSSLFHTQYF. Looking up the rest from reference TRBV7-2 and TRBJ2-3 gives the full variable domain: GAGVSQSPSNKVTEKGKDVELRCDPISGHTALYWYRQSLGQGLEFLIYFQGNSAPDKSGLPSDRFSAERTGGSVSTLTIQRTQQEDSAVYLCASSSLFHTQYFGPGTRLTVL.

This clonotype has more than one count but fewer than ten. The chain recombines TRBV7-8 with TRBJ2-1; 10 nucleotides match TRBD2. Germline trimming cut 0 bases from V and 7 bases from J; bases unmatched to any gene: 6. From germline, CDR1 is SGHVS and CDR2 FQNEAQ. The CDR3 sequence is 16 residues long. The CDR3 here is CASSLALAGANNEQFF. The CDR3 DNA sequence: TGTGCCAGCAGCTTAGCTCTAGCGGGGGCCAATAATGAGCAGTTCTTC.

This clonotype was observed many times. The chain recombines TRBV7-9 with TRBJ1-1; no firm D call. The V end was cut by 2 bases, the J end by 4 bases, with 8 bases between. CDR3 size: 13 residues. From germline, CDR1 is SEHNR and CDR2 FQNEAQ (reference sequence). CDR3 loop: CASSLIGPTEAFF. In DNA, the CDR3 is TGTGCCAGCAGCTTAATAGGGCCCACTGAAGCTTTCTTT.

The rearrangement joins TRBV6-6 to TRBJ2-3; D not resolved. V lost 6 bases, J lost 4 bases, and 14 bases lay in between. The germline V gene has CDR1 MNHNY and CDR2 SVGAGI (reference sequence). The CDR3 totals 14 residues. CDR3 in DNA: TGTGCCAGCAGGATAGGTAGAGGTGCAGATACGCAGTATTTT. Amino acid sequence: CASRIGRGADTQYF.

The J gene is TRBJ2-5, the V gene TRBV4-1, with D possibly being TRBD1 (5 bases). Trimming left V 2 bases short and J 5 bases short, with 12 bases between. CDR1 and CDR2 from the germline V gene are MGHRA and YSYEKL. This CDR3 contains 14 residues. The CDR3 region is CASSQTGSAETQYF. CDR3 coding DNA: TGCGCCAGCAGCCAAACAGGCAGCGCGGAGACCCAGTACTTC.